These 26 T cell receptor beta chains were sequenced from one sample in a study of immune cell composition in non-small cell lung cancer. Clones were read by immunoSEQ multiplex PCR, and TCRdb kept only the in-frame ones, dropping some. The sample lists 2,100 or so clones, almost 75% occurring once. Sequences were obtained from lung tumor tissue. These receptors were taken from a human donor with non-small cell lung cancer.

The chain links TRBV5-5 to TRBJ2-1; the match to TRBD2 covers 10 bases. Trimming cost V 4 bases and J 4 bases; bases outside gene matches: 5. In germline, CDR1 is SGHKS, CDR2 YYEKEE (reference sequence). The CDR3 has 15 residues. The CDR3, as DNA: TGTGCCAGCAGCCTCGGACTAGCGGATTACAATGAGCAGTTCTTC. Translated: CASSLGLADYNEQFF.

This clone was detected only a few times. The chain uses TRBV20-1 and TRBJ2-7, with a tentative D call TRBD1 (6 bases). Germline V gene sequence: CDR1 DFQATT, CDR2 SNEGSKA (reference sequence). CDR3 length: 11 amino acids. Trimming cost V 7 bases and J 4 bases, with 11 bases left between them. The CDR3 loop reads CSGKDSYEQYF. In DNA form, the CDR3 reads TGCAGTGGTAAGGACAGTTACGAGCAGTACTTC.

The V gene is TRBV7-8, the J gene TRBJ2-7, with TRBD2 identical over 9 bases. The CDR3 spans 13 residues. The germline V gene encodes CDR1 SGHVS and CDR2 FQNEAQ. Trimming cost V 5 bases and J 5 bases; bases outside gene matches: 4. CDR3 sequence: CASSRTSDNEQYV. For the CDR3, the DNA is TGTGCCAGCAGCCGGACTAGCGATAACGAGCAGTACGTC.

V is TRBV6-6 and J is TRBJ1-1; tentatively, D is TRBD1 (5 bases). Germline CDR1 MNHNY, CDR2 SVGAGI (reference sequence). V was shortened by 5 bases and J by 1 base, with 14 bases between the two germline ends. The CDR3 runs to 15 residues. This CDR3 reads CASSPLDTGNTEAFF. The CDR3 DNA reads as TGTGCCAGCAGTCCCTTAGATACAGGGAACACTGAAGCTTTCTTT.

In DNA form, the CDR3 reads TGCAGCGTTGACCTAGCTACGGATGAGCAGTTCTTC. Translated, it gives CSVDLATDEQFF. The V call is TRBV29-1, the J call TRBJ2-1; possible D gene TRBD2, 5 bases. Germline lookup yields CDR1 SQVTM and CDR2 ANQGSEA. V gave up 3 bases and J gave up 8 bases, with 11 bases separating them. CDR3 size: 12 residues.

V and J are TRBV15 and TRBJ1-3, with a weak D call TRBD1 (5 bases). The CDR3 length is 13 residues. The germline CDR1 and CDR2 sequences are LNHNV and YYDKDF (reference sequence). Trimming took 8 bases from V and 0 from J, leaving 8 bases between them. The CDR3 sequence is CATGHHSGNTIYF. The CDR3 coding sequence is TGTGCCACCGGACATCACTCTGGAAACACCATATATTTT.

This chain links TRBV13 with TRBJ2-7, with TRBD1 matching over 9 bases. The CDR3 runs to 15 residues. CDR1 PRHDT and CDR2 FYEKMQ come from the germline V gene (reference sequence). J gave up 2 bases and V 5 bases, and 7 bases lay outside the gene matches. CDR3 sequence: CASSPGTGIPYEQYF. The DNA of the CDR3 is TGTGCCAGCAGCCCTGGGACAGGGATCCCCTACGAGCAGTACTTC.

The rearrangement joins TRBV7-9 to TRBJ2-5, with 11 bases aligning to TRBD2. CDR3 size: 16 residues. Germline V gene lookup returns CDR1 SEHNR and CDR2 FQNEAQ (reference sequence). V shed 6 bases, J shed 2 bases, and the junction held 8 bases outside the gene matches. Here the CDR3 DNA reads TGTGCCAGCAGATCTGCTAGCGGGGGGCCTCAAGAGACCCAGTACTTC. It is translated as CASRSASGGPQETQYF.

The J gene is TRBJ2-5, the V gene TRBV11-3; a weak D match, TRBD2 (6 bases). Deletions cut 4 bases from V and 8 bases from J, with 20 bases between. The CDR3 spans 15 residues. CDR1 and CDR2 from the germline V gene are SGHNT and YENEEA. CDR3 in DNA: TGTGCCAGCAGCTCAAAATCGGGACTCGGAGAAACCCAGTACTTC. It codes for CASSSKSGLGETQYF.

The chain links TRBV7-6 to TRBJ2-3; 8 bases line up with TRBD2. V lost 1 base to trimming and J lost 2 bases; unmatched junction nucleotides: 5. Germline V gene lookup returns CDR1 SGHVS and CDR2 FNYEAQ. The CDR3 is 16 residues long. The CDR3 coding sequence is TGTGCCAGCAGCTTAGTGGTTAGCGGGGCCACAGATACGCAGTATTTT. Translated, it gives CASSLVVSGATDTQYF.

The chain has TRBV5-8 and TRBJ2-2, with unresolved D. The CDR3 has 16 residues. Germline V gene data show CDR1 as SGHTS and CDR2 as YDEGEE. V lost 10 bases and J lost 2, with 21 bases in between. The CDR3 is CAAWWAGTFNTGELFF. For the CDR3, the DNA is TGTGCCGCCTGGTGGGCAGGAACTTTCAACACCGGGGAGCTGTTTTTT.

This sequence joins TRBV7-2 and TRBJ2-6, with D possibly matching TRBD1 (6 bases). Germline lookup yields CDR1 SGHTA and CDR2 FQGNSA. The CDR3 length is 17 residues. Trimming shortened V by 6 bases and J by 3 bases, and 18 bases separated the two germline ends. CDR3 DNA sequence: TGTGCCAGCAGGGGACAACCCAACTTAGTTGGGGCCAACGTCCTGACTTTC. It translates to CASRGQPNLVGANVLTF.

This clone was seen a handful of times. The chain uses TRBV7-8 and TRBJ2-5, with D maybe TRBD1 (7 bases). The CDR3 consists of 16 residues. Germline V gene lookup returns CDR1 SGHVS and CDR2 FQNEAQ. V gave up 2 bases and J gave up 0 bases, with 13 bases separating them. CDR3 DNA: TGTGCCAGCAGCTTAATGACAGGGAGGTACCAAGAGACCCAGTACTTC. Encoded protein: CASSLMTGRYQETQYF.

The chain employs TRBV6-1 and TRBJ2-7, with 9 bases identical to TRBD1. The germline CDR1 and CDR2 sequences are MNHNS and SASEGT. The CDR3 length is 13 residues. The junction had 3 bases not matched to a gene; V was cut back by 6 bases and J by 3 bases. The CDR3 sequence is CASRDRGIYEQYF. CDR3 bases: TGTGCCAGCAGGGACAGGGGAATCTACGAGCAGTACTTC.

CDR3 sequence reads: CASSLGGGGPADTQYF. In DNA, the CDR3 is TGTGCCAGCAGCTTAGGGGGAGGAGGTCCCGCAGATACGCAGTATTTT. This chain links TRBV7-2 with TRBJ2-3; the D gene is possibly TRBD2 (6 bases). Germline CDR1 reads SGHTA; CDR2 reads FQGNSA. Trimming stripped 1 base from V and 4 bases from J, with 15 bases between. The CDR3 is 16 amino acids.

In this sample, this clone turned up once. The chain carries TRBV5-1 and TRBJ1-2; 8 positions match TRBD1. Germline V gives CDR1 SGHRS, CDR2 YFSETQ. V gave up 4 bases and J gave up 4 bases; unmatched junction bases: 6. This CDR3 has 14 residues. The CDR3 nucleotides read TGCGCCAGCAGCCGGCGGGACAGGAGCTATGGCTACACCTTC. Translation gives CASSRRDRSYGYTF.

The chain links TRBV6-6 to TRBJ1-2, with D perhaps matching TRBD1 (6 bases). With 7 bases removed from V and 6 bases from J, the gap between germline ends came to 18 bases. Germline lookup yields CDR1 MNHNY and CDR2 SVGAGI (reference sequence). This CDR3 comprises 14 residues. The CDR3 is CASMDRFRGNGYTF. The CDR3 DNA sequence: TGTGCCAGCATGGACCGATTCAGGGGAAATGGCTACACCTTC.

This chain joins TRBV5-1 and TRBJ2-2; 7 positions agree with TRBD2. Trimming took 0 bases from V and 1 from J; bases not matched to a gene: 3. Germline CDR1 SGHRS, CDR2 YFSETQ. The CDR3 loop spans 16 amino acids. This CDR3 reads CASSLEGGRNTGELFF. DNA for the CDR3: TGCGCCAGCAGCTTGGAGGGCGGGAGGAACACCGGGGAGCTGTTTTTT.

The rearrangement uses TRBV7-2 and TRBJ2-7; D unclear. CDR1 is SGHTA, CDR2 FQGNSA, per germline. Trimming shortened V by 1 base and J by 0 bases, and 13 bases separated the two germline ends. The CDR3 is made up of 16 amino acids. The DNA of the CDR3 is TGTGCCAGCAGCTTAGGGCCCACCTTAAGCTCCTACGAGCAGTACTTC. It codes for CASSLGPTLSSYEQYF.

In nucleotides, the CDR3 is TGCGCCAGCAGCTACCAGACTAGCGGGGGTGCTTTCTCCTACGAGCAGTACTTC. Its translation is CASSYQTSGGAFSYEQYF. The chain is built from TRBV5-1 and TRBJ2-7; 12 bases fit TRBD2. The CDR3 contains 18 residues. Germline CDR1 SGHRS, CDR2 YFSETQ. V gave up 3 bases and J gave up 0 bases; unmatched junction bases: 10.

V usage is TRBV27 and J usage is TRBJ2-7; 8 bases are a match to TRBD2. The CDR3 extends over 16 amino acids. Germline trimming cut 7 bases from V and 1 base from J; bases unmatched to any gene: 12. Germline CDR1 is MNHEY and CDR2 is SMNVEV (reference sequence). As DNA, the CDR3 is TGTGCCAGCATCACCCCGGGGGGGGCTAGTTCCTACGAGCAGTACGTC. Encoded protein: CASITPGGASSYEQYV.

J is TRBJ2-7 and V is TRBV7-8; 12 bases line up with TRBD1. Trimming at V came to 1 base and at J to 5 bases, leaving 3 bases not matched to a gene. The V gene's germline CDR1 is SGHVS and CDR2 FQNEAQ. CDR3 length equals 15 residues. The CDR3 region is CASSLVGTGGDEQYV. The CDR3, as DNA: TGTGCCAGCAGCTTAGTTGGGACAGGGGGCGACGAGCAGTACGTC.

The chain joins TRBV4-1 to TRBJ2-2; TRBD2 matches at 10 bases. Losses at the gene ends were 5 bases for V and 7 bases for J; bases not matched to a gene: 13. Germline V gene lookup returns CDR1 MGHRA and CDR2 YSYEKL. The CDR3 length is 17 residues. The CDR3 sequence: CASSLSIAGGRSGELFF. The DNA of the CDR3 is TGCGCCAGCAGCTTGTCCATAGCGGGGGGCCGGAGCGGGGAGCTGTTTTTT.

The chain joins TRBV15 to TRBJ1-2, with TRBD1 as a possible D gene (6 bases). The V gene's germline CDR1 is LNHNV and CDR2 YYDKDF (reference sequence). The V end lost 3 bases, the J end lost 9 bases, and 17 bases lay between the germline ends. The CDR3 length is 14 residues. Here the CDR3 reads CATSSDLGGLCYTF. The CDR3 bases are TGTGCCACCAGCAGTGACCTCGGGGGGCTTTGCTACACCTTC.

This clone appeared a few times. The chain recombines TRBV19 with TRBJ2-5, with 9 bases fitting TRBD1. V lost 5 bases to trimming and J lost 5 bases; unmatched junction nucleotides: 6. Germline assignment: CDR1 LNHDA and CDR2 SQIVND (reference sequence). CDR3 length: 14 amino acids. The CDR3 loop reads CASSLRQGGETQYF. The CDR3 DNA reads TGTGCCAGTAGTCTCCGACAGGGGGGGGAGACCCAGTACTTC.

This clone was counted once. This chain joins TRBV23-1 and TRBJ1-1, with D possibly matching TRBD1 (5 bases). Being an ORF, TRBV23-1 has a function that is uncertain. V dropped 6 bases and J dropped 6 bases, with 11 bases sitting between them. This CDR3 region has 12 residues. CDR3 sequence (DNA): TGCGCCAGCAGACAGGAACAACCTGAAGCTTTCTTT. Protein product: CASRQEQPEAFF.